Below, one TCR beta chain is given with its context. Its matching antigen is unknown. Per the germline V gene, CDR1 is MNHNS and CDR2 is SASEGT. The CDR3 loop spans 14 amino acids. Unmatched junction bases numbered 2, after V lost 2 bases and J lost 3 bases. PCR involved 60 Vbeta and 13 Jbeta primers. Per the original methods: Later analysis identified 80 million to 90 million unique TCR beta chains, approximately 10 million shared. Sequencing was performed with immunoSEQ multiplex PCR; in TCRdb, only in-frame clones are kept and a portion is missing. The V and J calls and clone size are taken from that table; D and trimming were inferred from the DNA. The table includes 200,000 or so clones, under 90% detected once. This sample is drawn from a study of cytomegalovirus exposure and HLA in healthy donors. Study results and caveats: A missense variant in DCLRE1C was later tied to TCR beta V- and J-gene trimming. An analysis was carried out at a later point. It showed that HLA-associated TCR beta chains were more clonally expanded than equally common non-associated chains.

This receptor was taken from a boy aged 2-15 years in good health and CMV-seronegative. This sequence joins TRBV6-1 and TRBJ2-7; 9 nucleotides match TRBD1. The material sequenced was PBMCs. CDR3 coding DNA: TGTGCCAGCAGTGAAACAGGGGGCGGCTACGAGCAGTACTTC. Its protein is CASSETGGGYEQYF.